This TCR beta chain was profiled in a study of blood T cell repertoires in COVID-19. Across the whole study: Both acute and convalescent COVID-19 samples were obtained from the United States, Italy and Spain. From T cells, B-cell-depleted T cells, or PBMCs came the material, which was cDNA or gDNA.

The CDR3 contains 15 residues. Looked up from germline, CDR1 is SGHVS and CDR2 is FQNEAQ. V lost 2 bases and J lost 0, with 7 bases in between. How the authors handled the data: Counts of nucleated cells, estimated from reference gene primer amplification, were obtained. The repertoire was sequenced with immunoSEQ multiplex PCR; TCRdb's copy has only in-frame clones and lacks some. V and J calls and clone size come straight from that table; D and trimming were deduced from the DNA. The sample holds 15,000 to 25,000 clones, approximately 79% seen once. The sequencing sample was made of peripheral blood. The chain employs TRBV7-8 and TRBJ2-2, with a tentative D call TRBD2 (5 bases). The sequence was collected from a man older than 75 with acute or convalescent COVID-19. The CDR3 bases are TGTGCCAGCAGCTTAAGGGAGCCGAACACCGGGGAGCTGTTTTTT. Translation gives CASSLREPNTGELFF.